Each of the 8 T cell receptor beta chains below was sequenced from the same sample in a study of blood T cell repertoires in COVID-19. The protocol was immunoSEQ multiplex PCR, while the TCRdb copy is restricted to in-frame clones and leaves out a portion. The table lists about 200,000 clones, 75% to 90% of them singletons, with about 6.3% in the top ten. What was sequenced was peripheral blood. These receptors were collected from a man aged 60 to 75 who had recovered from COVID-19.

The CDR3 coding sequence is TGTGCCAGCAGCCCCGGGACAGGGTTTTCCGGGGAGCTGTTTTTT. This translates into CASSPGTGFSGELFF. The V gene is TRBV21-1, the J gene TRBJ2-2; the DNA was not used to check the table's D call, TRBD1. TRBV21-1 is classified as a pseudogene. This CDR3 has 15 amino acids.

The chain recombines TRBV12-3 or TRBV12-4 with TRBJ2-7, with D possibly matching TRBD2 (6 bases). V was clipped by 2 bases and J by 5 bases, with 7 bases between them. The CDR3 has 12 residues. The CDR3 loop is CASSLRGNEQYF. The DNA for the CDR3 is TGTGCCAGCAGTTTACGGGGGAACGAGCAGTACTTC.

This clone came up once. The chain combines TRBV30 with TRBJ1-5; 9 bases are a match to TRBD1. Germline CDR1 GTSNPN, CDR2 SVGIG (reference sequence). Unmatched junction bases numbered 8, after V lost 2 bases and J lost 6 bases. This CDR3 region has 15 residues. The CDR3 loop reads CAWSPTGGYVQPQHF. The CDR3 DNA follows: TGTGCCTGGAGTCCGACAGGGGGGTACGTTCAGCCCCAGCATTTT.

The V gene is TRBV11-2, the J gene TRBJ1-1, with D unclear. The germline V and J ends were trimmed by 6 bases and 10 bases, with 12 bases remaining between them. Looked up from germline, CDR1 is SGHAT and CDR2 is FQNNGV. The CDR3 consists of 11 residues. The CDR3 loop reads CASSPGRVAFF. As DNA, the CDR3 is TGTGCCAGCAGTCCTGGGAGGGTAGCTTTCTTT.

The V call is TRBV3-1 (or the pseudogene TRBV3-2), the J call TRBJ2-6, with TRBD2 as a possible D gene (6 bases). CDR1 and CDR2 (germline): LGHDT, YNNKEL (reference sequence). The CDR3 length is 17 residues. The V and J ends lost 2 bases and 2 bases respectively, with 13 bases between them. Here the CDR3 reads CASSQKMPGAGANVLTF. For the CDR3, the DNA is TGTGCCAGCAGCCAAAAAATGCCGGGGGCTGGGGCCAACGTCCTGACTTTC.

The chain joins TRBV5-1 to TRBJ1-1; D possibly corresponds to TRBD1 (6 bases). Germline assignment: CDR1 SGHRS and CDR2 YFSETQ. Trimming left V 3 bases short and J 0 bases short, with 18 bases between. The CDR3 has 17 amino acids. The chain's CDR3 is CASSSQPGEAMNTEAFF. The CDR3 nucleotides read TGCGCCAGCAGCTCCCAACCAGGGGAAGCCATGAACACTGAAGCTTTCTTT.

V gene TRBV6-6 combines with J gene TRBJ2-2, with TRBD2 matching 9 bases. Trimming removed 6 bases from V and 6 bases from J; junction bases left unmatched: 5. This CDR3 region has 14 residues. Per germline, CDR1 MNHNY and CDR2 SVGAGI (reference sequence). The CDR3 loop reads CASRLAGPAGELFF. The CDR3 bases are TGTGCCAGCAGGCTAGCGGGACCTGCCGGGGAGCTGTTTTTT.

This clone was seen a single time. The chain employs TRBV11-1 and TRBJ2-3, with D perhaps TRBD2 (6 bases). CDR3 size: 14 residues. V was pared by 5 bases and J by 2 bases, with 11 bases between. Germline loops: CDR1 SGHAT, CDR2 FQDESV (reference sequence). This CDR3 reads CASSQLAFTDTQYF. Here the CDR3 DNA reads TGTGCCAGCAGCCAACTAGCCTTCACAGATACGCAGTATTTT.